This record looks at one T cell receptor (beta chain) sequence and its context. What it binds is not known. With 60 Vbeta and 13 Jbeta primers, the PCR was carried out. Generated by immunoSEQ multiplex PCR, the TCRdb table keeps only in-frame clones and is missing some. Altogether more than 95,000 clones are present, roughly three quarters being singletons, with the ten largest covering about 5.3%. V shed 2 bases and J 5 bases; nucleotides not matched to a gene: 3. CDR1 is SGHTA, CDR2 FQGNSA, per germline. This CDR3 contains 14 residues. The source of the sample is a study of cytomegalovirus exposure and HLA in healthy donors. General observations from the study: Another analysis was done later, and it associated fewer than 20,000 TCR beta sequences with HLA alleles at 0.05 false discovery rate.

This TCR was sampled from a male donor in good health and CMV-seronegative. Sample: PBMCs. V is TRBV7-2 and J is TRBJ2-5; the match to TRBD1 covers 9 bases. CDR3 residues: CASSLNRGRETQYF. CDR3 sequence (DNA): TGTGCCAGCAGCTTAAACAGGGGGCGGGAGACCCAGTACTTC.